A few counts support the clone carrying this T cell receptor beta chain. Looked up from germline, CDR1 is SGHNT and CDR2 is YYREEE (reference sequence). The CDR3 spans 14 residues. V was pared by 0 bases and J by 1 base, with 7 bases between. These data belong to a study of T cell changes during pregnancy in multiple sclerosis. Here immunoSEQ multiplex PCR was the method, and the copy in TCRdb shows in-frame clones only, minus some. Among about 110,000 clones listed, 80% to 95% were seen once. This receptor was identified in a female donor with multiple sclerosis, enrolled in a pregnancy study. This material consisted of peripheral blood, taken after pregnancy. The V and J genes are TRBV5-4 and TRBJ1-1; D is unresolved. CDR3 nucleotide sequence: TGTGCCAGCAGCTTGGATGGCGGGAACACTGAAGCTTTCTTT. Encoded protein: CASSLDGGNTEAFF.